A single sample gave rise to the 11 T cell receptor beta chains below, sequenced in a study of tumor-infiltrating lymphocytes in primary liver carcinoma. Both blood RNA, taken from unsorted whole blood, and germline DNA were extracted. Synthesis of TCR beta cDNA was carried out from about 0.55 ug total RNA with a constant-region primer. It was through three nested multiplex PCR rounds of slightly modified ARM-PCR that TCR beta libraries arose. Use of TRBV1-TRBV30 forward primers with a C-beta reverse primer characterized the first two PCR rounds, which lasted roughly 9 cycles each. One entry per CDR3 protein, called by TCRdb with MiXCR from the multiplex PCR reads. The data contain about 310,000 distinct CDR3 sequences, around 50% of them singletons. Sequenced sample: peripheral blood. The origin of the receptors is a woman aged 25 to 39 with primary liver carcinoma and hepatitis B virus infection.

Remarks on this clonotype: With a much larger clone just one base away, this may be a read error. This rearrangement joins TRBV7-8 to TRBJ2-7, with 10 bases lining up with TRBD2. The germline V gene encodes CDR1 SGHVS and CDR2 FQNEAQ. The CDR3 runs 17 residues. In DNA, the CDR3 is TGTGACAGCAGGCGGACTAGCGGTCCGGTTTCCCACTACGAGCAGTACTTC. This encodes CDSRRTSGPVSHYEQYF.

Details on this clonotype: One end of the junction fails to match germline, which may point to a read error. The J gene is TRBJ2-1, the V gene TRBV12-5; TRBD2 agrees at 8 bases. The germline V gene encodes CDR1 LGHNT and CDR2 FRNRAP. The CDR3 runs to 17 residues. CDR3 loop: CASGLTTSATSHNEQFF. In DNA form, the CDR3 reads TGTGCTAGTGGTTTGACGACTAGCGCGACCTCCCACAATGAGCAGTTCTTC.

To note about this clonotype: Sequence at one end of the junction differs from germline and may be a read error. This chain joins TRBV11-2 and TRBJ2-5, with D possibly being TRBD1 (6 bases). CDR3 length: 15 amino acids. Germline values: CDR1 SGHAT, CDR2 FQNNGV. The CDR3 spells CASSLSWGPGETHYF. The CDR3 DNA is TGTGCCAGTAGTTTGTCCTGGGGGCCTGGAGAGACCCATTACTTC.

This clonotype was counted many times. V and J are TRBV6-6 and TRBJ1-1; TRBD1 agrees at 7 bases. Trimming at V came to 3 bases and at J to 7 bases, leaving 8 bases not matched to a gene. Germline loops: CDR1 MNHNY, CDR2 SVGAGI (reference sequence). This CDR3 is built from 14 residues. The chain's CDR3 is CASSYLTGSSEAFF. CDR3 DNA sequence: TGTGCCAGCAGTTATCTGACAGGGAGTAGTGAAGCTTTCTTT.

CDR3 DNA: TGTGCCAGCCTGACATCAACTAATGAAAAACTGTTTTTT. Amino acid sequence: CASLTSTNEKLFF. The gene calls are TRBV12-3 or TRBV12-4 and TRBJ1-4; D uncertain. The length of the CDR3 is 13 residues. Trimming took off 8 bases at V and 0 bases at J, with 7 bases between the two ends.

The rearrangement uses TRBV7-9 and TRBJ1-5; D unresolved. V lost 5 bases and J lost 4, with 9 bases in between. The germline gives CDR1 SEHNR, CDR2 FQNEAQ (reference sequence). The CDR3 sequence is 13 residues long. The CDR3 here is CASSHSRNQPQHF. In DNA, the CDR3 is TGTGCCAGCAGCCACAGCCGTAATCAGCCCCAGCATTTT.

This chain links TRBV12-3 or TRBV12-4 with TRBJ1-6, with 7 bases matching TRBD1. The CDR3 spans 16 residues. V dropped 4 bases and J dropped 8; count of bases not matched to a gene: 11. Here the CDR3 reads CASSSRLTGEDSPLHF. The CDR3 DNA is TGTGCCAGCAGTTCCCGACTTACAGGGGAGGATTCACCCCTCCACTTT.

This clonotype was recorded at least ten times. This chain connects TRBV4-1 to TRBJ2-7, with D possibly being TRBD2 (5 bases). The V end was cut by 4 bases, the J end by 3 bases, with 16 bases between. CDR1 and CDR2 (germline): MGHRA, YSYEKL. The length of the CDR3 is 15 residues. Here the CDR3 reads CASSLNWPGDYEQYF. The CDR3 DNA follows: TGCGCCAGCAGCCTCAATTGGCCCGGGGACTACGAGCAGTACTTC.

This clonotype has a count of ten or more. The V and J genes are TRBV29-1 and TRBJ2-3; D possibly corresponds to TRBD2 (5 bases). Trimming left V 6 bases short and J 0 bases short, with 13 bases between. The CDR3 consists of 14 residues. Germline V CDR1 and CDR2: SQVTM, ANQGSEA. DNA for the CDR3: TGCAGCGTGGCTCTAGCCTCTAGCACAGATACGCAGTATTTT. Its protein product is CSVALASSTDTQYF.

Regarding this clonotype: Here the CDR3 omits its conserved ending phenylalanine or tryptophan, so a read error is the likely source. This chain uses TRBV12-3 or TRBV12-4 with TRBJ1-1; the D is unclear. Between the trimmed V and J ends, which lost 2 bases and 7 bases, there was a span of 8 bases. The CDR3 loop spans 12 amino acids. CDR3 DNA sequence: TGTGCCAGCAGTTTAAGGGTCGATGAAGCTTTCTTA. Protein product: CASSLRVDEAFL.

Concerning this clonotype itself: A read error may be the cause here, since a much bigger clone is one base away. The chain is built from TRBV7-9 and TRBJ2-3; D not resolved. This CDR3 contains 15 residues. Trimming left V 6 bases short and J 0 bases short, with 13 bases between. Germline CDR1 reads SEHNR; CDR2 reads FQNEAQ (reference sequence). In DNA form, the CDR3 reads TGTGCCAGCAGACCTCACCGCTTTAGCACAGATACGCAGTATTTT. It codes for CASRPHRFSTDTQYF.